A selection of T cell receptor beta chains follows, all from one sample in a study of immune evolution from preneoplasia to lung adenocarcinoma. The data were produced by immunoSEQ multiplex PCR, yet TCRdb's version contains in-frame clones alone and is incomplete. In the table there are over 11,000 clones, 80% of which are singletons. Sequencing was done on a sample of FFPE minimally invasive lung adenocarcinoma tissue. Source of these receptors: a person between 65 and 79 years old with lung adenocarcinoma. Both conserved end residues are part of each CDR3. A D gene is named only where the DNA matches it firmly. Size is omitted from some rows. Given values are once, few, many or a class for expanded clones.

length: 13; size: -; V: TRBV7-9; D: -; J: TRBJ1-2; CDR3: CASSLELVKDYTF; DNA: TGTGCCAGCAGCTTAGAGCTCGTAAAGGACTACACCTTC
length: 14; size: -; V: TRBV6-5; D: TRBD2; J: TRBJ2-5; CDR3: CASSELAGLETQYF; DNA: TGTGCCAGCAGTGAACTAGCGGGGTTAGAGACCCAGTACTTC
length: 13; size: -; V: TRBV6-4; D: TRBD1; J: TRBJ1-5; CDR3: CASSRDRGQPQHF; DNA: TGTGCCAGCAGTCGGGACAGGGGGCAGCCCCAGCATTTT
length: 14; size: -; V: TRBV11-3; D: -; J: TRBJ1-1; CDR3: CASSIGTGNTEAFF; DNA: TGTGCCAGCAGCATTGGGACGGGGAACACTGAAGCTTTCTTT
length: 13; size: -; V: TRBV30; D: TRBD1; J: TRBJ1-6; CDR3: CAWRGTGFSPLHF; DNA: TGTGCCTGGAGGGGGACAGGGTTTTCACCCCTCCACTTT
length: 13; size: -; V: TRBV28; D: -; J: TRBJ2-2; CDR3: CASSDYRTGELFF; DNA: TGTGCCAGCAGTGATTATCGTACCGGGGAGCTGTTTTTT
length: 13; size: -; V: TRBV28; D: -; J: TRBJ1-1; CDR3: CASSLSVNTEAFF; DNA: TGTGCCAGCAGTTTATCGGTTAACACTGAAGCTTTCTTT
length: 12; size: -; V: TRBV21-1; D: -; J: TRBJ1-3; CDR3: CASLGSGNTIYF; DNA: TGTGCCAGCCTCGGCTCTGGAAACACCATATATTTT
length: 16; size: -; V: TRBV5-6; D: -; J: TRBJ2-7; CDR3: CASSVTPGFPTYEQYF; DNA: TGTGCCAGCAGCGTAACACCGGGATTTCCCACCTACGAGCAGTACTTC
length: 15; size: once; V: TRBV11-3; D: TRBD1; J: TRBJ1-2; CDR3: CASSFGQGVNYGYTF; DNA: TGTGCCAGCAGCTTCGGACAGGGGGTTAACTATGGCTACACCTTC
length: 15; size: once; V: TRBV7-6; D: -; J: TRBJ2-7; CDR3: CASSPEGVESYEQYF; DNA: TGTGCCAGCAGCCCCGAGGGGGTTGAATCCTACGAGCAGTACTTC
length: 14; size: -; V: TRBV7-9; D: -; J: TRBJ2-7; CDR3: CASSLDSGVKGQYF; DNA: TGTGCCAGCAGCTTAGACTCAGGGGTAAAGGGGCAGTACTTC
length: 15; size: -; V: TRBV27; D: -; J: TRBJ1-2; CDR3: CASRARLVVDYGYTF; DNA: TGTGCCAGCAGGGCGCGACTCGTCGTAGACTATGGCTACACCTTC
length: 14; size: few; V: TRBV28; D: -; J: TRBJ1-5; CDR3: CASSLAGRNQPQHF; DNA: TGTGCCAGCAGTTTAGCGGGTCGGAATCAGCCCCAGCATTTT
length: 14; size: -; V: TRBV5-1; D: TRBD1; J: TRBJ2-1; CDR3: CASSFGTDYNEQFF; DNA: TGCGCCAGCAGCTTTGGGACAGATTACAATGAGCAGTTCTTC
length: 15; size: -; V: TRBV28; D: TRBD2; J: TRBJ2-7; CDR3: CASNTPGLSSYEQYF; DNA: TGTGCCAGCAATACACCGGGACTATCGTCCTACGAGCAGTACTTC
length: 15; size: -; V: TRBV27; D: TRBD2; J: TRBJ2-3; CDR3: CASRQVAGGADTQYF; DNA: TGTGCCAGCAGACAGGTAGCGGGGGGGGCAGATACGCAGTATTTT
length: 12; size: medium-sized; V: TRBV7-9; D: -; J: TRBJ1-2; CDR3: CASSREGHGYTF; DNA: TGTGCCAGCAGCAGAGAGGGTCATGGCTACACCTTC
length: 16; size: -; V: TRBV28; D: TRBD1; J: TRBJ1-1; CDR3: CASSFFIDRANTEAFF; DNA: TGTGCCAGCAGTTTCTTTATCGACAGGGCGAACACTGAAGCTTTCTTT
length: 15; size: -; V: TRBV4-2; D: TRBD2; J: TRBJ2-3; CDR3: CASSLEAGGRNTQYF; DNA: TGTGCCAGCAGTCTAGAGGCGGGAGGGCGAAATACGCAGTATTTT
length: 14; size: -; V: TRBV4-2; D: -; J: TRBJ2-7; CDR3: CASSLGTGPYEQYF; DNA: TGTGCCAGCAGCTTGGGTACGGGCCCCTACGAGCAGTACTTC
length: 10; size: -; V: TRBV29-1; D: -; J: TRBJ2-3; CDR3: CSAREDTQYF; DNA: TGCAGCGCCAGGGAGGATACGCAGTATTTT
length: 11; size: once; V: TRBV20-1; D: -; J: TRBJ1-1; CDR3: CSFRANTEAFF; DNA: TGCAGCTTCCGTGCCAACACTGAAGCTTTCTTT
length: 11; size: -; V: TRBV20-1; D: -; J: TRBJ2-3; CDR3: CSQGSADTQYF; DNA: TGCAGTCAAGGGAGCGCAGATACGCAGTATTTT
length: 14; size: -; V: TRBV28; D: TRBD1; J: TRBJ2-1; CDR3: CASRGDREGNEQFF; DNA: TGTGCCAGCAGAGGGGACAGGGAGGGTAATGAGCAGTTCTTC
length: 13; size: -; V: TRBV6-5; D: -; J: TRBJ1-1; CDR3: CASSFQGNTEAFF; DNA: TGTGCCAGCAGCTTCCAGGGTAACACTGAAGCTTTCTTT
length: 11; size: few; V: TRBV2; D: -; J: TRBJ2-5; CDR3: CASSETWDQYF; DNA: TGTGCCAGCAGTGAAACGTGGGACCAGTACTTC
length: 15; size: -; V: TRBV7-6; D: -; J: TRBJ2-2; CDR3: CASSLGTAGTGELFF; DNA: TGTGCCAGCAGCTTAGGGACAGCGGGCACCGGGGAGCTGTTTTTT
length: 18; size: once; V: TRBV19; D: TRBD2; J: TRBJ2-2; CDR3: CASSIDPAGGPRGGELFF; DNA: TGTGCCAGTAGTATAGACCCAGCGGGAGGCCCTCGGGGCGGGGAGCTGTTTTTT
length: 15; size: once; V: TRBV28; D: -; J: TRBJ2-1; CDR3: CASSPYGTGNNEQFF; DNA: TGTGCCAGCAGTCCGTACGGGACGGGGAACAATGAGCAGTTCTTC
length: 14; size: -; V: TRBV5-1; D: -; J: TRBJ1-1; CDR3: CASSLGPTNTEAFF; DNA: TGCGCCAGCAGCTTGGGACCCACGAACACTGAAGCTTTCTTT
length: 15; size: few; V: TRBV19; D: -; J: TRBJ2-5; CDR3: CASRVGGTDLETQYF; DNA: TGTGCCAGTAGAGTGGGGGGCACTGACCTAGAGACCCAGTACTTC
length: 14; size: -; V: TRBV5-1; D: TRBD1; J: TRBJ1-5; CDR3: CASSQTGGNQPQHF; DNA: TGCGCCAGCAGCCAAACAGGGGGCAATCAGCCCCAGCATTTT
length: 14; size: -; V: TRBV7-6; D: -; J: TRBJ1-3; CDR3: CASSSKSSGNTIYF; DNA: TGTGCCAGCAGCTCCAAGAGCTCTGGAAACACCATATATTTT
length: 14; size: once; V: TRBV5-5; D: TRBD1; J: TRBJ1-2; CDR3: CASSQDRGRVGYTF; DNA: TGTGCCAGCAGCCAGGACAGGGGGCGTGTGGGCTACACCTTC
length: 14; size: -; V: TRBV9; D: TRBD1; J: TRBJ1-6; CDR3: CASSLGTGDTPLHF; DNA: TGTGCCAGCAGCCTCGGGACAGGGGATACACCCCTCCACTTT
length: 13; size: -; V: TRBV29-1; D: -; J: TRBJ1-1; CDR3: CSVGWTANTEAFF; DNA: TGCAGCGTTGGCTGGACAGCGAACACTGAAGCTTTCTTT
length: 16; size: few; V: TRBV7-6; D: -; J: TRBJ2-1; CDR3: CASSQGVAGSYNEQFF; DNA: TGTGCCAGCAGCCAAGGGGTTGCGGGGTCGTACAATGAGCAGTTCTTC
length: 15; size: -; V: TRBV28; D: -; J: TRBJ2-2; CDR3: CASTWVWSDTGELFF; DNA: TGTGCCAGCACCTGGGTTTGGAGCGACACCGGGGAGCTGTTTTTT
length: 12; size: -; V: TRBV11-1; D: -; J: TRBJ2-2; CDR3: CASSPRYGELFF; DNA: TGTGCCAGCAGCCCTCGATACGGGGAGCTGTTTTTT
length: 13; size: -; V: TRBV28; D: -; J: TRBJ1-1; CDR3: CASSKGPGTEAFF; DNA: TGTGCCAGCAGTAAAGGACCGGGGACTGAAGCTTTCTTT
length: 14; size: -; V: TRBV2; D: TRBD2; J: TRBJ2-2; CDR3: CASGALAGTGELFF; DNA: TGTGCCAGCGGAGCCTTAGCGGGCACCGGGGAGCTGTTTTTT
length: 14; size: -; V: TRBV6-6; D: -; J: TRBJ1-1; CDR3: CASSLPGRNTEAFF; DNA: TGTGCCAGCAGCCTCCCGGGACGGAACACTGAAGCTTTCTTT
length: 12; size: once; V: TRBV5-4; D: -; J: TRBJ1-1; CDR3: CASSDDGTEAFF; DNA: TGTGCCAGCAGCGACGACGGCACTGAAGCTTTCTTT
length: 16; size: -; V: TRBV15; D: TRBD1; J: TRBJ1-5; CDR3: CATSRGRTGPLQPQHF; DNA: TGTGCCACCAGCAGAGGGAGGACAGGGCCCCTACAGCCCCAGCATTTT
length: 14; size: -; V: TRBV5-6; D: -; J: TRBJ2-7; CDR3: CASSLQDIPYEQYF; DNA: TGTGCCAGCAGCTTACAGGACATCCCCTACGAGCAGTACTTC
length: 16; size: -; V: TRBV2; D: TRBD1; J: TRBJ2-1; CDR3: CASREETGPTYNEQFF; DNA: TGTGCCAGCAGGGAAGAGACAGGGCCGACATACAATGAGCAGTTCTTC
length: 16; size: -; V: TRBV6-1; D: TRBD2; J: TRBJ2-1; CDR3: CASSALAGGLKNEQFF; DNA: TGTGCCAGCAGTGCCTTAGCGGGAGGTTTAAAGAATGAGCAGTTCTTC
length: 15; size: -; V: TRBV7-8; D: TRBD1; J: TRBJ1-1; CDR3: CASRTADRGNTEAFF; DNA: TGTGCCAGCAGGACCGCCGACAGGGGGAACACTGAAGCTTTCTTT
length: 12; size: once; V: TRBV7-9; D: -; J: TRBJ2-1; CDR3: CASSLKGNEQFF; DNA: TGTGCCAGCAGCTTAAAGGGGAATGAGCAGTTCTTC
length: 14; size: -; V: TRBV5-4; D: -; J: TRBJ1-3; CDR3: CASSLRGAGNTIYF; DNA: TGTGCCAGCAGCCTCCGGGGAGCTGGAAACACCATATATTTT
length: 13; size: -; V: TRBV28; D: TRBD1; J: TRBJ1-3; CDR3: CASSSGQGTTIYF; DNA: TGTGCCAGCAGTTCGGGACAGGGGACGACCATATATTTT
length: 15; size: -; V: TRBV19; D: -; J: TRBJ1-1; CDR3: CASSNSRLVNTEAFF; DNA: TGTGCCAGTAGTAATTCCCGCCTCGTGAACACTGAAGCTTTCTTT
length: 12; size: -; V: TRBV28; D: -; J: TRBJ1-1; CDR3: CASSARVFEAFF; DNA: TGTGCCAGCTCAGCCCGGGTGTTTGAAGCTTTCTTT
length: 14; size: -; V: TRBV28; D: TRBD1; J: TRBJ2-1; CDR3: CASSLGTGYNEQFF; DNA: TGTGCCAGCAGTCTCGGGACAGGATACAATGAGCAGTTCTTC
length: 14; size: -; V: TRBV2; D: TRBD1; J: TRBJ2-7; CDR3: CASSRTGITTEQYF; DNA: TGTGCCAGCAGCAGGACAGGGATAACCACCGAGCAGTACTTC
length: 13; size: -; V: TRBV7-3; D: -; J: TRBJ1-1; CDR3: CASSSQGFREAFF; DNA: TGTGCCAGCAGCTCGCAGGGCTTTCGGGAAGCTTTCTTT
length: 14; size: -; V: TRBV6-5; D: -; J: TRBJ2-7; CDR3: CASSQDGRAYEQYF; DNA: TGTGCCAGCAGCCAAGACGGACGGGCCTACGAGCAGTACTTC
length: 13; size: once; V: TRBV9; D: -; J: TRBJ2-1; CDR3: CASTGRSRDEQFF; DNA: TGTGCCAGCACCGGACGGAGCAGGGATGAGCAGTTCTTC
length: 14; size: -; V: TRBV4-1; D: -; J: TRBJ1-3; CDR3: CASSHRFAGNTIYF; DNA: TGCGCCAGCAGCCACAGGTTTGCTGGAAACACCATATATTTT